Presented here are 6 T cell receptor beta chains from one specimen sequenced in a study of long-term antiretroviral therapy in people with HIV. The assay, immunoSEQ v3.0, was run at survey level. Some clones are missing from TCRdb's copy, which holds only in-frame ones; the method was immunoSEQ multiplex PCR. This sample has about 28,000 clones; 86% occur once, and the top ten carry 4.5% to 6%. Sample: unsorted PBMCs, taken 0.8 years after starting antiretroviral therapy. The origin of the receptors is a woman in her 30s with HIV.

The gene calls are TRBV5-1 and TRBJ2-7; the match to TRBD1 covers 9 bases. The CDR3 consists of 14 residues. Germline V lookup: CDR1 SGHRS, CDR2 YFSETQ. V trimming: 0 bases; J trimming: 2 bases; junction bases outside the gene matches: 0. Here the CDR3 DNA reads TGCGCCAGCAGCTTGGGGACAGGGGCCTACGAGCAGTACTTC. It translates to CASSLGTGAYEQYF.

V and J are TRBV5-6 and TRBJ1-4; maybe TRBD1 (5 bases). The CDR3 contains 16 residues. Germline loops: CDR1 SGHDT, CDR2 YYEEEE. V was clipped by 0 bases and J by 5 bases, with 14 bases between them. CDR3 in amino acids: CASSLASSGGNEKLFF. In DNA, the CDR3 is TGTGCCAGCAGCTTGGCCTCGTCGGGGGGGAATGAAAAACTGTTTTTT.

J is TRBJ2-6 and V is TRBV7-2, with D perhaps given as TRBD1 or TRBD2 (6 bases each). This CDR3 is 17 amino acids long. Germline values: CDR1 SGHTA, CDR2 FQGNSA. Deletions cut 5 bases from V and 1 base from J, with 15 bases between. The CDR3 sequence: CASSPPGGRSGANVLTF. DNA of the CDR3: TGTGCCAGCAGCCCCCCCGGGGGCCGGTCTGGGGCCAACGTCCTGACTTTC.

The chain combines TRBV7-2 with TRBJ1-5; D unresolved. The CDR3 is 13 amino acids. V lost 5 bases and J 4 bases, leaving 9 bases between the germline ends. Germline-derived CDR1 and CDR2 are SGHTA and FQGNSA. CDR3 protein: CASSTTRNQPQHF. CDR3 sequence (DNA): TGTGCCAGCAGCACGACAAGAAATCAGCCCCAGCATTTT.

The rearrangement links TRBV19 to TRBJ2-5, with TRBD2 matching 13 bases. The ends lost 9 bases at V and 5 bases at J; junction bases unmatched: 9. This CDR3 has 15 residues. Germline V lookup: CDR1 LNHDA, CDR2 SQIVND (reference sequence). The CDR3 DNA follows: TGTGCCAGCCGCCTCGGGGGACTAGCGGGGGAGACCCAGTACTTC. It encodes CASRLGGLAGETQYF.

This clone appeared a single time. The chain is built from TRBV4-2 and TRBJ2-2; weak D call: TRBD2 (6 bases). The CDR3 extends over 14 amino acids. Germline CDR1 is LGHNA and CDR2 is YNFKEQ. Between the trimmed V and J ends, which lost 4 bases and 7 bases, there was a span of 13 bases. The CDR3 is CASSRRLGGGELFF. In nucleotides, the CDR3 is TGTGCCAGCAGCCGTAGGTTGGGGGGCGGGGAGCTGTTTTTT.